The 10 T cell receptor beta chains presented below share a single source sample, sequenced in a study of cytomegalovirus exposure and HLA in healthy donors. Researchers ran the PCR with 60 Vbeta and 13 Jbeta primers. Using immunoSEQ multiplex PCR, the repertoire was profiled, and TCRdb retains in-frame clones only, with some absent. The table includes some 190,000 clones, over 60% detected once. The sample consisted of PBMCs. These receptors were taken from a woman aged 40 to 50 in good health and CMV-seronegative.

The chain has TRBV7-9 and TRBJ2-1, with TRBD2 identical over 10 bases. CDR3 length: 16 amino acids. Germline CDR1 is SEHNR and CDR2 is FQNEAQ (reference sequence). J lost 11 bases, V lost 4 bases, and 14 bases had no gene match. The DNA for the CDR3 is TGTGCCAGCAGCTCCAGCTCGGGGCTAGCGGGGGAGAAGCAGTTCTTC. Residues: CASSSSSGLAGEKQFF.

The chain links TRBV5-8 to TRBJ2-7, with D hard to call. Trimming pared 0 bases from V and 3 bases from J, leaving 7 bases between. Germline V gives CDR1 SGHTS, CDR2 YDEGEE. The CDR3 is made up of 13 amino acids. The CDR3 sequence: CASSLGQFYEQYF. CDR3 nucleotides: TGTGCCAGCAGCTTGGGGCAGTTCTACGAGCAGTACTTC.

The rearrangement joins TRBV5-1 to TRBJ2-1; tentatively, D is TRBD2 (5 bases). The CDR3 covers 14 residues. Germline CDR1 is SGHRS and CDR2 is YFSETQ. Trimming took 2 bases from V and 3 from J, leaving 9 bases between them. CDR3 sequence reads: CASSFGVLYNEQFF. Written as DNA, the CDR3 is TGCGCCAGCAGCTTCGGGGTGCTCTACAATGAGCAGTTCTTC.

The gene calls are TRBV19 and TRBJ2-3, with D possibly matching TRBD1 (7 bases). Between the trimmed V and J ends, which lost 6 bases and 2 bases, there was a span of 15 bases. CDR1 is LNHDA and CDR2 is SQIVND in the germline V gene (reference sequence). The CDR3 runs to 15 residues. The CDR3 DNA reads as TGTGCCAGTAGATCTCAGGGGGGACACACAGATACGCAGTATTTT. Amino acid sequence: CASRSQGGHTDTQYF.

The V gene is TRBV29-1, the J gene TRBJ2-1; 10 bases line up with TRBD2. J lost 7 bases, V lost 0 bases, and 6 bases had no gene match. CDR3 length: 15 amino acids. Germline lookup yields CDR1 SQVTM and CDR2 ANQGSEA. Here the CDR3 DNA reads TGCAGCGTTGAAGAAACTAGCGGGAACATGAATGAGCAGTTCTTC. Amino acid sequence: CSVEETSGNMNEQFF.

This clone was detected once. This chain connects TRBV4-3 to TRBJ2-6, with 9 positions matching TRBD1. This CDR3 spans 19 amino acids. Germline V CDR1 and CDR2: LGHNA, YSLEER. V trimming: 8 bases; J trimming: 0 bases; junction bases outside the gene matches: 14. The CDR3: CASQNSRDRDPSGANVLTF. The CDR3 region has the DNA TGCGCCAGCCAAAACAGCCGGGACAGGGATCCCTCTGGGGCCAACGTCCTGACTTTC.

The chain joins TRBV5-5 to TRBJ1-2, with 7 bases lining up with TRBD1. CDR3 size: 13 residues. The V and J ends lost 2 bases and 8 bases, in that order; junction bases with no gene match: 6. Germline values: CDR1 SGHKS, CDR2 YYEKEE (reference sequence). CDR3 region: CASSFRDSRGYTF. The CDR3 coding sequence is TGTGCCAGCAGCTTCCGGGACAGCAGGGGCTACACCTTC.

This clone was seen just once. The genes are TRBV19 and TRBJ2-7; D might be TRBD1 (5 bases). From germline, CDR1 is LNHDA and CDR2 SQIVND (reference sequence). V dropped 3 bases and J dropped 5 bases, with 17 bases sitting between them. The CDR3 totals 15 residues. This chain's CDR3 is CASSMRPTALDEQYF. Written as DNA, the CDR3 is TGTGCCAGTAGTATGCGCCCGACAGCTCTCGACGAGCAGTACTTC.

V is TRBV11-2 and J is TRBJ1-1, with TRBD1 matching 12 bases. With V trimmed by 5 bases and J by 9 bases, 13 bases remained unmatched. Germline values: CDR1 SGHAT, CDR2 FQNNGV. The CDR3 spans 16 residues. CDR3 region: CASSQRRDRGLYKAFF. The DNA for the CDR3 is TGTGCCAGCAGCCAGAGGCGGGACAGGGGGCTGTATAAAGCTTTCTTT.

CDR3 sequence (DNA): TGTGCCAGTAGTATAGCCAGACTTAGGACAGGAAGGGGCTACACCTTC. This translates into CASSIARLRTGRGYTF. V is TRBV19 and J is TRBJ1-2, with 7 bases that match TRBD1. Losses at the gene ends were 1 base for V and 8 bases for J; bases not matched to a gene: 13. The CDR3 runs 16 residues. Germline loops: CDR1 LNHDA, CDR2 SQIVND (reference sequence).